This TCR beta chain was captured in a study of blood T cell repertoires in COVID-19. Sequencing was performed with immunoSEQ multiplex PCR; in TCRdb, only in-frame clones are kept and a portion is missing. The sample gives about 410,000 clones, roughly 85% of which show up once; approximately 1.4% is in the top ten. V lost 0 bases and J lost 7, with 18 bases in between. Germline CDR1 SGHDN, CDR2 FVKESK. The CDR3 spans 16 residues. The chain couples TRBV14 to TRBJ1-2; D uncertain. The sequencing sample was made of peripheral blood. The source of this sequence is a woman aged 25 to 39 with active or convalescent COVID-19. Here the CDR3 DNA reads TGTGCCAGCAGCCAAGATAAGTACACCCCTGTCATTGGCTACACCTTC. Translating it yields CASSQDKYTPVIGYTF.